The text below deals with one T cell receptor (beta chain). Its antigen remains unidentified. V was clipped by 1 base and J by 5 bases; unmatched bases: 7. This CDR3 region has 15 residues. The germline V gene has CDR1 SEHNR and CDR2 FQNEAQ (reference sequence). This sample was included in a study of T-cell memory formation after mild COVID-19. Study-wide findings and caveats: In second-wave clones peaking day 37, SARS-CoV-2 specificity remained unconfirmed.

A single record per CDR3 protein comes from TCRdb applying MiXCR to the 5' RACE reads. The repertoire holds about 350,000 distinct CDR3 sequences, around 13% seen once, with about a fifth in the top ten. The sequenced sample was PBMCs or a T cell subset sorted from them (not recorded which). The chain carries TRBV7-9 and TRBJ2-7; 8 bases line up with TRBD1. The clonotype comes from a man aged 18 to 35 who had mild COVID-19 (a few samples of this study predate the infection). Cell type and time point are not known. In nucleotides, the CDR3 is TGTGCCAGCAGCTTAGAAGGACAGGGCTTCCACGAGCAGTACTTC. This sequence encodes CASSLEGQGFHEQYF.